The present TCR beta chain was sequenced within a study of T cell clones after liver transplantation. CDR3 size: 15 residues. V was trimmed by 3 bases and J by 5 bases, leaving 16 bases between them. In germline, CDR1 is LNHNV, CDR2 YYDKDF (reference sequence). Some clones are missing from TCRdb's copy, which holds only in-frame ones; the method was immunoSEQ multiplex PCR. The sample contains more than 65,000 clones, roughly 90% of which appear only once. The TCR sequence derives from a human donor who received a liver transplant. The specimen comprised CD4+ T cells from blood, sampled before liver transplant. This sequence joins TRBV15 and TRBJ2-5; D tentatively reads TRBD1 or TRBD2 (5 bases each). DNA of the CDR3: TGTGCCACCAGCAGGCCGGGACCAACTGCGGAGACCCAGTACTTC. It translates to CATSRPGPTAETQYF. The entire variable domain, with the rest obtained from reference TRBV15 and TRBJ2-5, is as follows: DAMVIQNPRYQVTQFGKPVTLSCSQTLNHNVMYWYQQKSSQAPKLLFHYYDKDFNNEADTPDNFQSRRPNTSFCFLDIRSPGLGDTAMYLCATSRPGPTAETQYFGPGTRLLVL.